The present T cell receptor (beta chain) was sequenced within a study of blood T cell repertoires in COVID-19. Background on the study: Some COVID-19 samples were acute and others convalescent; all came from the United States, Italy and Spain.

Using immunoSEQ multiplex PCR, the repertoire was profiled, and TCRdb retains in-frame clones only, with some absent. In the table there are about 670,000 clones, around 90% of which are singletons. Germline V gene lookup returns CDR1 SGHVS and CDR2 FNYEAQ. V was trimmed by 5 bases and J by 3 bases, leaving 23 bases between them. The CDR3 extends over 19 amino acids. The sequencing input was peripheral blood. The chain combines TRBV7-6 with TRBJ2-6; tentatively, D is TRBD1 (6 bases). The TCR originated in a woman in her late teens or twenties with acute or convalescent COVID-19. CDR3 bases: TGTGCCAGCAGCCGAACGAAGGGCCAAACAGGGTTTGGGGCCAACGTCCTGACTTTC. Its translation is CASSRTKGQTGFGANVLTF.